Sequencing of this T cell receptor (beta chain) was carried out in a study of blood T cell repertoires in COVID-19. TCRdb keeps only in-frame clones here, not all; method: immunoSEQ multiplex PCR. In the table there are approximately 200,000 clones, approximately 90% of which are singletons. The V end was cut by 0 bases, the J end by 8 bases, with 17 bases between. The CDR3 totals 16 residues. Germline-derived CDR1 and CDR2 are LNHNV and YYDKDF (reference sequence). This clone appeared a single time. The V gene is TRBV15, the J gene TRBJ1-3; D is unclear. Sequencing was carried out using peripheral blood. This TCR came from a young man with COVID-19, enrolled during active disease. CDR3 region: CATSRDWRAKEDTIYF. Written as DNA, the CDR3 is TGTGCCACCAGCAGAGATTGGAGGGCCAAGGAAGACACCATATATTTT. The whole variable domain, remainder taken from reference TRBV15 and TRBJ1-3, is DAMVIQNPRYQVTQFGKPVTLSCSQTLNHNVMYWYQQKSSQAPKLLFHYYDKDFNNEADTPDNFQSRRPNTSFCFLDIRSPGLGDTAMYLCATSRDWRAKEDTIYFGEGSWLTVV.